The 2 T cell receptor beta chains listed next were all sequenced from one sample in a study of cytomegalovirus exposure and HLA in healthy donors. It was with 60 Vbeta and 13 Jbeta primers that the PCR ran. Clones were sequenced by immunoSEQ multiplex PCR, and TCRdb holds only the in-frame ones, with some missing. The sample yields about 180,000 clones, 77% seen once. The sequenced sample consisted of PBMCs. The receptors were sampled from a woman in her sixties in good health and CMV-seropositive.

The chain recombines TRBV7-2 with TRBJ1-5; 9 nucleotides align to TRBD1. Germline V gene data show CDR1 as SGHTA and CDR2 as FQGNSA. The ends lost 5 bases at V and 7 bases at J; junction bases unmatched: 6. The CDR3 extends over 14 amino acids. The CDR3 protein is CASSRDRVDQPQHF. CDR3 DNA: TGTGCCAGCAGCCGGGACAGGGTCGACCAGCCCCAGCATTTT.

CDR3 protein: CASSPNRNTEAFF. For the CDR3, the DNA is TGCGCCAGCAGCCCAAACAGGAACACTGAAGCTTTCTTT. The chain has TRBV5-1 and TRBJ1-1; D gene ambiguous. CDR3 length: 13 amino acids. CDR1 and CDR2 (germline): SGHRS, YFSETQ. V dropped 4 bases and J dropped 1 base, with 8 bases sitting between them.